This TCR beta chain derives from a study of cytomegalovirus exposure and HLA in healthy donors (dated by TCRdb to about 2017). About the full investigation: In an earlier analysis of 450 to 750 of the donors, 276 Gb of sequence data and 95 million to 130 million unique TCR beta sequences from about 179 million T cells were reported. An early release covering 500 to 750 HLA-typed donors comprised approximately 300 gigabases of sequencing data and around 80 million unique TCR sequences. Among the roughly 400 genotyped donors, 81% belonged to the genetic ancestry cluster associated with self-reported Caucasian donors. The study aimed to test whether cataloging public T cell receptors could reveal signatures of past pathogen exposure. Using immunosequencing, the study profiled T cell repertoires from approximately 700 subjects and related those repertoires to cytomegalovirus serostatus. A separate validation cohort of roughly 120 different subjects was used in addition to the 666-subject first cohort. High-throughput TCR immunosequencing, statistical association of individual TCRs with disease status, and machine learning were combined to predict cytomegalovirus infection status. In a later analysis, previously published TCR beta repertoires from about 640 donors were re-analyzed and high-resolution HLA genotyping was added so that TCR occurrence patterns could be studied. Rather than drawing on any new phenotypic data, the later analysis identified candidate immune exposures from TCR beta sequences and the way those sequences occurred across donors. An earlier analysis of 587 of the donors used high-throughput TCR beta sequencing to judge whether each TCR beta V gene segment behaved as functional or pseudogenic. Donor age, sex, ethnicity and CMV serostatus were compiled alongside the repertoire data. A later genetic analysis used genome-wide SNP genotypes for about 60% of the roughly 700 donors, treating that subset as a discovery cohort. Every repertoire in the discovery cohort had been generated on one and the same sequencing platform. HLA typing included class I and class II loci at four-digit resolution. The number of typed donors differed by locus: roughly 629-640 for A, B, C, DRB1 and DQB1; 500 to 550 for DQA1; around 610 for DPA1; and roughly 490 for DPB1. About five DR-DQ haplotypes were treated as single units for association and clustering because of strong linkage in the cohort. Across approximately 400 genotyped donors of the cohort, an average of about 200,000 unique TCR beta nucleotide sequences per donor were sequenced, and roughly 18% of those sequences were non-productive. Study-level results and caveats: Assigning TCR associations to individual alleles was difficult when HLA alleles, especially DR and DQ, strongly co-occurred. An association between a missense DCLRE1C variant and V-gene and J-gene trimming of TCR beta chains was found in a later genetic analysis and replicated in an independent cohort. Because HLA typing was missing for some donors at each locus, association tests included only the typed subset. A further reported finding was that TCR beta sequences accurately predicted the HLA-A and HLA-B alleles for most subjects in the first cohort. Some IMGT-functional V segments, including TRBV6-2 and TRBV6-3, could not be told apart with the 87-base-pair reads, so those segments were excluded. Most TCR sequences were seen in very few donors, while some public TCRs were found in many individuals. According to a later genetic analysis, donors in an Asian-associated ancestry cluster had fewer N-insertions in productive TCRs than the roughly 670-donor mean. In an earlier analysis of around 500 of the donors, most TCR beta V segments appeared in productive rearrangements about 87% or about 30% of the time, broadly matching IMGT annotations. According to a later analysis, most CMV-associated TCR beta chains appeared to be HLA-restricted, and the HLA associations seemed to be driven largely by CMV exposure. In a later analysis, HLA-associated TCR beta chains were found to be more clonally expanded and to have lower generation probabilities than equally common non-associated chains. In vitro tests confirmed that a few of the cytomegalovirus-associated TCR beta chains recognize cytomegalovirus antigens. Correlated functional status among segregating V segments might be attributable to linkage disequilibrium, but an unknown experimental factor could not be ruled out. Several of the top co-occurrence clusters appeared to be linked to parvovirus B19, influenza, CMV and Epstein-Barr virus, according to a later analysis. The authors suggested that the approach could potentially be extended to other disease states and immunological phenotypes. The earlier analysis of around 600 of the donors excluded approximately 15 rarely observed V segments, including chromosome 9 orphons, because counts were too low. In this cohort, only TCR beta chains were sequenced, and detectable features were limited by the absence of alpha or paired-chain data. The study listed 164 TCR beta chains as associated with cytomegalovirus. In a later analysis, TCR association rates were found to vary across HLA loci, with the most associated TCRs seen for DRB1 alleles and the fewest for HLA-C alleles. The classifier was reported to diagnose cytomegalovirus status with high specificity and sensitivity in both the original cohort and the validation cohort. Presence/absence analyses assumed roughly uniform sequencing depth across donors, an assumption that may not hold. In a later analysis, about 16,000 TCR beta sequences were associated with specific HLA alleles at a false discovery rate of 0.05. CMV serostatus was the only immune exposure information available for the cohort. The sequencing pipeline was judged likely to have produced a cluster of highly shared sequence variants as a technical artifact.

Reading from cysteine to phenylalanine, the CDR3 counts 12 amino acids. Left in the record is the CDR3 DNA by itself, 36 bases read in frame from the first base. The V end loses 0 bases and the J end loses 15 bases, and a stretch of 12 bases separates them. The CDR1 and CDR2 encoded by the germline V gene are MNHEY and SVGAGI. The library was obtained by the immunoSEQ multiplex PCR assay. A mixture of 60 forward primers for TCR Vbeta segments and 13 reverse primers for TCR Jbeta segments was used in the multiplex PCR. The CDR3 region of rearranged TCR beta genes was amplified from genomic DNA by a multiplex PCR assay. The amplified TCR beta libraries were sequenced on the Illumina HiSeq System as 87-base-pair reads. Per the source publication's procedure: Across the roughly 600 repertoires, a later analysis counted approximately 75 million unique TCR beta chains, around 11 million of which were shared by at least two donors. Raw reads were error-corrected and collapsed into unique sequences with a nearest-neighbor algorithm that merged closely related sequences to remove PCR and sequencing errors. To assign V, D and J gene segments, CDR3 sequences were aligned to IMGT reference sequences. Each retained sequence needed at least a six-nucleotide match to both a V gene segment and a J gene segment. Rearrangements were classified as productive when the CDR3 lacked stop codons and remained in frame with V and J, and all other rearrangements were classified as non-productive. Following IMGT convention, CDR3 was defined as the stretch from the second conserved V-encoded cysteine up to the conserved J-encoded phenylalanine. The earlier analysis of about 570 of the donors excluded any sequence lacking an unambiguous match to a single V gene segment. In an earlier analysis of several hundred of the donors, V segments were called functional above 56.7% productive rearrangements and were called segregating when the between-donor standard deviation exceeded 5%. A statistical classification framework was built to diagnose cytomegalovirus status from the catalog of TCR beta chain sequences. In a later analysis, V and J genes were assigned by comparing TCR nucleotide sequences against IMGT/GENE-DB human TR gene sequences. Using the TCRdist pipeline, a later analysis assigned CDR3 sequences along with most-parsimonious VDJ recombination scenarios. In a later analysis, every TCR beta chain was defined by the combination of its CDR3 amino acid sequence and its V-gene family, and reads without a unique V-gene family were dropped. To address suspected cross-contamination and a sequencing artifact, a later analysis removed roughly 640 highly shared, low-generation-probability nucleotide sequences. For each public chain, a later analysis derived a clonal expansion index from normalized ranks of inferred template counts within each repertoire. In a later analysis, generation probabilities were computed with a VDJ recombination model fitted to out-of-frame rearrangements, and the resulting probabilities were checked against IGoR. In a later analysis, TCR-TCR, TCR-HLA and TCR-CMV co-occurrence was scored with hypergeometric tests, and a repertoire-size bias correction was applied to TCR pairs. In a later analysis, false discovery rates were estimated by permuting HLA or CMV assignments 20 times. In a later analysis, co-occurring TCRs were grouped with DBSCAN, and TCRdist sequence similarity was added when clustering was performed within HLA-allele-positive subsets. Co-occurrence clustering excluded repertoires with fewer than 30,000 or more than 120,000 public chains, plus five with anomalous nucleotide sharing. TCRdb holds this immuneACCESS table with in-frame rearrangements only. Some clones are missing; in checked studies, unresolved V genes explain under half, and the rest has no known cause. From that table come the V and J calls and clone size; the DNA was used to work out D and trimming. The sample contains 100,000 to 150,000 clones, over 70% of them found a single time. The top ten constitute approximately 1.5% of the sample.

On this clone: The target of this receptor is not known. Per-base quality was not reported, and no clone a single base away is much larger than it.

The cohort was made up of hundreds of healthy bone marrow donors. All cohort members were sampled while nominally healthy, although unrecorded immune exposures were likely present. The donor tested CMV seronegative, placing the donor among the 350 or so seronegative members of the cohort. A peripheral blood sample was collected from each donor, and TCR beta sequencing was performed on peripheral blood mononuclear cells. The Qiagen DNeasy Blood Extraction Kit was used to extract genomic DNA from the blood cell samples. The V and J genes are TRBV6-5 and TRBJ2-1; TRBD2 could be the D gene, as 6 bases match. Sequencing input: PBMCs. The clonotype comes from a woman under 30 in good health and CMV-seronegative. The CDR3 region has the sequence CASSYSPSVWFF. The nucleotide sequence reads TGTGCCAGCAGTTACTCGCCTAGCGTGTGGTTCTTC.